This is a list of T cell receptor beta chains from one sample in a study of cytomegalovirus exposure and HLA in healthy donors. Profiling relied on immunoSEQ multiplex PCR, and the TCRdb table lists in-frame clones only, not all of them. The table includes approximately 220,000 clones, approximately 68% detected once. The sample was PBMCs. These receptors all come from a woman aged 25 to 39 in good health and CMV-seronegative. Both conserved end residues are part of each CDR3. The order of the fields is CDR3 protein, CDR3 DNA, clone size, D gene, J gene, V gene. A D gene is named only where the DNA matches it firmly. Size is stated for part of the rows, as once, few or many counts, or as a class when the clone is expanded.

CDR3aa: CASSLNRANTGELFF; CDR3nt: TGTGCCAGCAGCTTAAACAGGGCCAACACCGGGGAGCTGTTTTTT; abundance: .; d_gene: .; j_gene: TRBJ2-2; v_gene: TRBV11-2
CDR3aa: CASRPGIPNQPQHF; CDR3nt: TGTGCCAGCAGACCCGGGATTCCCAATCAGCCCCAGCATTTT; abundance: .; d_gene: .; j_gene: TRBJ1-5; v_gene: TRBV6-1
CDR3aa: CASSLEGAGRGYNEQFF; CDR3nt: TGTGCCAGCAGTTTAGAAGGAGCGGGAAGAGGTTACAATGAGCAGTTCTTC; abundance: .; d_gene: TRBD2; j_gene: TRBJ2-1; v_gene: TRBV27
CDR3aa: CASSEPGIGELFF; CDR3nt: TGTGCCAGCAGTGAACCGGGGATCGGGGAGCTGTTTTTT; abundance: few; d_gene: .; j_gene: TRBJ2-2; v_gene: TRBV6-1
CDR3aa: CASSQDLWTVEAFF; CDR3nt: TGTGCCAGCAGCCAAGACCTTTGGACAGTTGAAGCTTTCTTT; abundance: once; d_gene: .; j_gene: TRBJ1-1; v_gene: TRBV14
CDR3aa: CASSEAGDFYGYTF; CDR3nt: TGTGCCAGCAGTGAAGCTGGGGACTTCTATGGCTACACCTTC; abundance: .; d_gene: .; j_gene: TRBJ1-2; v_gene: TRBV6-1
CDR3aa: CSVETSGPNEQFF; CDR3nt: TGCAGCGTTGAGACTAGCGGGCCCAATGAGCAGTTCTTC; abundance: .; d_gene: TRBD2; j_gene: TRBJ2-1; v_gene: TRBV29-1
CDR3aa: CASSVGTGNYGYTF; CDR3nt: TGTGCCAGCAGCGTCGGGACAGGGAACTATGGCTACACCTTC; abundance: few; d_gene: TRBD1; j_gene: TRBJ1-2; v_gene: TRBV5-5
CDR3aa: CAWSVSGFAEAFF; CDR3nt: TGTGCCTGGAGTGTTTCCGGGTTCGCTGAAGCTTTCTTT; abundance: .; d_gene: .; j_gene: TRBJ1-1; v_gene: TRBV30
CDR3aa: CASSEGDRPEGYTF; CDR3nt: TGTGCCAGCAGTGAAGGCGACAGGCCTGAGGGCTACACCTTC; abundance: .; d_gene: .; j_gene: TRBJ1-2; v_gene: TRBV2
CDR3aa: CASEDRHSGNTIYF; CDR3nt: TGTGCCAGCGAGGACAGACACTCTGGAAACACCATATATTTT; abundance: few; d_gene: .; j_gene: TRBJ1-3; v_gene: TRBV6-1
CDR3aa: CASSAGLAEETQYF; CDR3nt: TGTGCCAGCAGTGCGGGACTAGCGGAAGAGACCCAGTACTTC; abundance: .; d_gene: TRBD2; j_gene: TRBJ2-5; v_gene: TRBV6-1
CDR3aa: CASSLTGGLETQYF; CDR3nt: TGTGCCAGCAGCTTGACAGGGGGCCTAGAGACCCAGTACTTC; abundance: .; d_gene: TRBD1; j_gene: TRBJ2-5; v_gene: TRBV7-3
CDR3aa: CASSFERITNTEAFF; CDR3nt: TGTGCCAGCAGCTTCGAGAGGATTACGAACACTGAAGCTTTCTTT; abundance: .; d_gene: .; j_gene: TRBJ1-1; v_gene: TRBV7-9
CDR3aa: CASSPRDRGSYEQYF; CDR3nt: TGTGCCAGCTCACCCCGGGACAGGGGCTCCTACGAGCAGTACTTC; abundance: once; d_gene: TRBD1; j_gene: TRBJ2-7; v_gene: TRBV18
CDR3aa: CASSPGGQGARVRGYTF; CDR3nt: TGTGCCAGCAGCCCGGGGGGCCAGGGGGCGCGAGTCCGGGGCTACACCTTC; abundance: .; d_gene: TRBD1; j_gene: TRBJ1-2; v_gene: TRBV4-2
CDR3aa: CASSRQGSGTEAFF; CDR3nt: TGTGCCAGCTCCCGACAGGGGAGTGGGACTGAAGCTTTCTTT; abundance: .; d_gene: TRBD1; j_gene: TRBJ1-1; v_gene: TRBV11-2
CDR3aa: CSVEVAYEQYF; CDR3nt: TGCAGCGTTGAAGTAGCCTACGAGCAGTACTTC; abundance: .; d_gene: .; j_gene: TRBJ2-7; v_gene: TRBV29-1
CDR3aa: CASSADRGSNYGYTF; CDR3nt: TGTGCCAGCAGCGCGGACAGGGGAAGTAACTATGGCTACACCTTC; abundance: .; d_gene: TRBD1; j_gene: TRBJ1-2; v_gene: TRBV11-2
CDR3aa: CASSQDRGKYGYTF; CDR3nt: TGTGCCAGCAGCCAAGACAGGGGGAAGTATGGCTACACCTTC; abundance: .; d_gene: TRBD1; j_gene: TRBJ1-2; v_gene: TRBV14
CDR3aa: CASSTRTGVSYGYTF; CDR3nt: TGTGCCAGCAGTACTAGGACAGGGGTATCCTATGGCTACACCTTC; abundance: few; d_gene: TRBD1; j_gene: TRBJ1-2; v_gene: TRBV6-5
CDR3aa: CSVLGGGRPNYGYTF; CDR3nt: TGCAGCGTTCTAGGGGGGGGGCGACCCAACTATGGCTACACCTTC; abundance: .; d_gene: .; j_gene: TRBJ1-2; v_gene: TRBV29-1
CDR3aa: CASSQQSGGRNQPQHF; CDR3nt: TGTGCCAGCAGCCAACAATCAGGGGGTCGGAATCAGCCCCAGCATTTT; abundance: .; d_gene: TRBD1; j_gene: TRBJ1-5; v_gene: TRBV7-6
CDR3aa: CASSRGQGYGYTF; CDR3nt: TGTGCCAGCAGCCGCGGACAGGGGTATGGCTACACCTTC; abundance: .; d_gene: TRBD1; j_gene: TRBJ1-2; v_gene: TRBV6-5
CDR3aa: CASSHSGQGALAAFF; CDR3nt: TGTGCCAGCAGCCATTCGGGACAGGGGGCCCTCGCAGCTTTCTTT; abundance: .; d_gene: TRBD1; j_gene: TRBJ1-1; v_gene: TRBV14
CDR3aa: CASIGSGRWADTQYF; CDR3nt: TGTGCCAGCATCGGGAGCGGGAGATGGGCAGATACGCAGTATTTT; abundance: .; d_gene: TRBD2; j_gene: TRBJ2-3; v_gene: TRBV2